This T cell receptor beta chain came from a study of response to subunit inactivated influenza vaccine. V shed 0 bases and J 4 bases; nucleotides not matched to a gene: 10. The germline V gene has CDR1 MNHEY and CDR2 SVGEGT. The length of the CDR3 is 18 residues. TCRdb analysed the RT-PCR reads with MiXCR anew, one entry per CDR3 protein. The sample has 150,000 to 200,000 distinct CDR3 sequences, approximately 12% seen once. These data were likewise used in another study, on T cells expressing NK-cell markers. In that study: Template switching by 5'RACE with UMIs generated the TCR beta cDNA. According to the study, TCR beta repertoires originated from sorted CD3+CD56+NKG2C+, CD3+CD56+NKG2C- and CD3+CD56-NKG2C+ T cells. The same clonotypes also predominated in the CD3+CD56-NKG2C+ fraction of several donors. HCMV specificity was not established for the expanded NKG2C+ T cell clones.

This TCR derives from a man between 50 and 59 years old who received an inactivated influenza vaccine. The chain is built from TRBV6-2 or TRBV6-3 and TRBJ2-1, with 9 bases fitting TRBD2. The specimen was CD8+ T cells sorted from PBMCs, collected roughly 13 days after vaccination. The DNA for the CDR3 is TGTGCCAGCAGTTACTCGATATCGGCGGGAGGGATTTACAATGAGCAGTTCTTC. It is translated as CASSYSISAGGIYNEQFF.